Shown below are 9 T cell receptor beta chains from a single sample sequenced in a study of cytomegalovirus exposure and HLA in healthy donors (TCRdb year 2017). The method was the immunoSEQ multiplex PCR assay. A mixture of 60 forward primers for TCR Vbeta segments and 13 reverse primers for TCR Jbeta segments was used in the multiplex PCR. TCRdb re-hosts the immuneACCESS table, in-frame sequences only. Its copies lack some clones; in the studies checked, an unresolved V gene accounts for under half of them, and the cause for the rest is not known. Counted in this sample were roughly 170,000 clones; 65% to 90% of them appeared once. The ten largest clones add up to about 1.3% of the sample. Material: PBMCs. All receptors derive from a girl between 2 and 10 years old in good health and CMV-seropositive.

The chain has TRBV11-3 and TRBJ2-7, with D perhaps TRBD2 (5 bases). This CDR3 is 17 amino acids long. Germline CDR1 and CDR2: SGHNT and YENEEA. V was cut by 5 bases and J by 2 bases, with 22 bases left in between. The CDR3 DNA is TGTGCCAGCAGCACTAGATGGAACGTCAATTCCCCCTACGAGCAGTACTTC. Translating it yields CASSTRWNVNSPYEQYF.

CDR3 residues: CASSRLAGADEQYF. The CDR3 DNA sequence: TGTGCCAGCAGTCGCCTAGCGGGGGCCGACGAGCAGTACTTC. The rearrangement links TRBV6-5 to TRBJ2-7; 10 bases line up with TRBD2. The CDR3 is made up of 14 amino acids. The J segment lost 5 bases and the V segment lost 5 bases, leaving 6 bases of the junction unmatched. Germline assignment: CDR1 MNHEY and CDR2 SVGAGI.

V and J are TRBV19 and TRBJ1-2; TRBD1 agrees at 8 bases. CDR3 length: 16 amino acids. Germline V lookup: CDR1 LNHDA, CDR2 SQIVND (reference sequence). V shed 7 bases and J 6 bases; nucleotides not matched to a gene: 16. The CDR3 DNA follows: TGTGCCAGTACCCCCGACAGGGGCCACCTTCAGAATGGCTACACCTTC. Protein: CASTPDRGHLQNGYTF.

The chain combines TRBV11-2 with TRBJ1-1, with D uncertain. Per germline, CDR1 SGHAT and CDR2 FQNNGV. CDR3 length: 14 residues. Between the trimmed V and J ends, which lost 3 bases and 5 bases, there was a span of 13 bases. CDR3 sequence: CASSFAGRQTEAFF. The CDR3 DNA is TGTGCCAGCAGCTTCGCTGGCAGGCAGACTGAAGCTTTCTTT.

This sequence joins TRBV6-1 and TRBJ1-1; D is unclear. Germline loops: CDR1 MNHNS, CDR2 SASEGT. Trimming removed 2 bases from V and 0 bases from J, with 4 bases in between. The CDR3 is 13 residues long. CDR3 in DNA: TGTGCCAGCAGTGAACAGGTGAACACTGAAGCTTTCTTT. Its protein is CASSEQVNTEAFF.

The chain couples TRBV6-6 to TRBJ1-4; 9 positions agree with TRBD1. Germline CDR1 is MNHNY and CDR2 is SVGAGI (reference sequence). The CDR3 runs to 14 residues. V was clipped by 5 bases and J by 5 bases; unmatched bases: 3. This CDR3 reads CASSRGQGNEKLFF. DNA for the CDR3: TGTGCCAGCAGTAGGGGACAGGGAAATGAAAAACTGTTTTTT.

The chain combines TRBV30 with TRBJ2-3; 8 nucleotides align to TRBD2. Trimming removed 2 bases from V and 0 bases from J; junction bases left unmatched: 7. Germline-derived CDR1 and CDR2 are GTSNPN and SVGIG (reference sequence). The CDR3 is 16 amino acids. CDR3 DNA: TGTGCCTGGAGTAGAATAGCGGGATTGAGCACAGATACGCAGTATTTT. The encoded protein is CAWSRIAGLSTDTQYF.

This CDR3 reads CARSLPPGGHEQFF. The CDR3 bases are TGTGCCAGAAGCTTGCCCCCCGGGGGGCATGAGCAGTTCTTC. This rearrangement joins TRBV5-3 to TRBJ2-1, with TRBD2 as a possible D gene (7 bases). TRBV5-3 belongs to the ORF category, with a function that is uncertain. V was cut by 1 base and J by 8 bases, with 13 bases left in between. This CDR3 spans 14 amino acids.

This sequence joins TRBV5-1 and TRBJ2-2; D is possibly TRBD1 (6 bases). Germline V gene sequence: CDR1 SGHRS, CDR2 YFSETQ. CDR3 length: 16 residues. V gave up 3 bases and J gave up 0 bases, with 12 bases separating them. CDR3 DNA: TGCGCCAGCAGCTCATCAGGGGCCTCGAACACCGGGGAGCTGTTTTTT. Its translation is CASSSSGASNTGELFF. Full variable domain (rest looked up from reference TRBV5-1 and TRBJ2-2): KAGVTQTPRYLIKTRGQQVTLSCSPISGHRSVSWYQQTPGQGLQFLFEYFSETQRNKGNFPGRFSGRQFSNSRSEMNVSTLELGDSALYLCASSSSGASNTGELFFGEGSRLTVL.